This TCR beta chain was observed in a study of OX40 agonist ivuxolimab in advanced cancers. Study at large: Hepatocellular carcinoma, melanoma, renal cell or head and neck cancer was diagnosed in the dose-escalation patients. The eligibility criteria allowed prior anti-PD-1, anti-PD-L1 or anti-CTLA-4 therapy, and under 50% had some.

The V gene end was trimmed by 1 base and the J gene end by 9 bases; junction bases not matched to a gene: 5. CDR1 is GTSNPN, CDR2 SVGIG, per germline (reference sequence). CDR3 length equals 12 residues. This clone was counted once. Its antigen remains unknown. Repertoires were generated with immunoSEQ multiplex PCR, while TCRdb's copy carries only in-frame clones and drops some. The data show 100,000 or so clones, roughly 93% seen once. Overall study results and limits: People who partly responded at 0.1-3.0 mg/kg had some of the least clonal expansion seen. Within 6 weeks, CD4+ and CD8+ blood T cells expanded clonally at 0.1 to 3.0 mg/kg.

This TCR was recovered from an adult with an advanced solid tumor such as melanoma, head and neck, liver or kidney cancer. The source was CD4+ or CD8+ T cells sorted from blood, collected in a trial of the OX40 agonist ivuxolimab. The rearrangement links TRBV30 to TRBJ2-7; 8 bases line up with TRBD2. CDR3 loop: CAWSASGSAQYF. In DNA form, the CDR3 reads TGTGCCTGGAGTGCGAGCGGGAGTGCGCAGTACTTC.